What follows describes a single TCR beta chain. Its antigen is still unknown. Deletions cut 4 bases from V and 1 base from J, with 20 bases between. The CDR3 is 18 amino acids. The germline CDR1 and CDR2 sequences are SGDLS and YYNGEE. These data come from a study of cytomegalovirus exposure and HLA in healthy donors. Study in general: An analysis done earlier identified around 100 million unique TCR beta sequences from approximately 180 million T cells.

Study results and caveats: Reports indicate that TCR beta sequences accurately predicted the HLA-A and HLA-B alleles of most subjects.

PCR used 60 Vbeta primers and 13 Jbeta primers. The data were produced by immunoSEQ multiplex PCR, yet TCRdb's version contains in-frame clones alone and is incomplete. The top ten clones hold about 1% of a sample with hundreds of thousands of clones, around 89% of them seen once. What was sequenced was PBMCs. This rearrangement joins TRBV9 to TRBJ1-4; D remains ambiguous. This TCR was sampled from a woman aged 18-29 years in good health and CMV-seronegative. CDR3 nucleotides: TGTGCCAGCAGCCCCCGGGTTCCGGGTATAGAAACTAATGAAAAACTGTTTTTT. This translates into CASSPRVPGIETNEKLFF.